Listed below are T cell receptor beta chains from one sample, sequenced in a study of cytomegalovirus exposure and HLA in healthy donors. Generated by immunoSEQ multiplex PCR, the TCRdb table keeps only in-frame clones and is missing some. The repertoire consists of around 100,000 clones, with about 79% occurring once and the leading ten covering 2.5% to 3%. What was sequenced was PBMCs. The receptors stem from a woman between 18 and 29 years old in good health and CMV-seropositive. Both conserved end residues are part of each CDR3. Each record gives: CDR3 length, V gene, CDR3 protein.

>17|TRBV19
CASSIDPVNRGNQPQHF
>12|TRBV9
CASSGGGQPQHF
>17|TRBV5-1
CASSSPRQQGAGYEQYF
>13|TRBV30
CAWSRTNNYGYTF
>15|TRBV5-1
CASSHKQGGNTEAFF
>14|TRBV5-1
CASNQGEVRETQYF
>15|TRBV5-1
CASRRRGVSTDTQYF
>14|TRBV11-2
CASSLATGSDEQYF
>15|TRBV2
CASSPNPTGVETQYF
>14|TRBV11-2
CASSSWKGVGEAFF
>12|TRBV5-1
CASSSGQYRLYF
>14|TRBV5-4
CASSPPSGRETQYF
>12|TRBV28
CASSFPGTEAFF
>12|TRBV19
CASSRLGQGLFF
>16|TRBV30
CAWKGFERESTDTQYF
>16|TRBV12-5
CASGTGLAGYQETQYF
>13|TRBV19
CASSIPGPDTQYF
>15|TRBV28
CASSPWTGSGVEQYF
>15|TRBV4-2
CASSLSSAYTGELFF
>15|TRBV11-2
CASSSPGLGRNEQFF
>17|TRBV5-1
CASSLDWRGISTDTQYF
>16|TRBV15
CATSRGEISGYNEQFF
>16|TRBV5-1
CASSFLLTGQGETQYF
>15|TRBV28
CASSLAKLGNYGYTF
>11|TRBV6-1
CASSERYTQYF
>15|TRBV30
CAWSIRGRGSTEAFF
>14|TRBV5-1
CASRTNTGTYGYTF
>14|TRBV5-4
CASSRDFGYNEQFF
>12|TRBV2
CASAPEHNEQFF
>13|TRBV7-9
CSSSPDSSYEQYF
>13|TRBV6-5
CASSLGGGTEAFF
>14|TRBV7-2
CASSFFGQGYEQYF
>18|TRBV19
CASSIKRLAGERAGELFF
>11|TRBV7-2
CASSPFYEQYF
>14|TRBV19
CASRLAGGSYEQYF
>14|TRBV2
CASSSRTLWDEQYF
>13|TRBV5-1
CASSWTGLTEAFF